This TCR beta chain stems from a study of blood T cells in healthy people across ages. Study background: Capture via template switching afforded approximately one barcoded beta molecule per two T cells.

J lost 3 bases, V lost 0 bases, and 2 bases had no gene match. This CDR3 has 14 amino acids. Germline V gives CDR1 SGHRS, CDR2 YFSETQ. Sample-barcoded 5' priming and a J-beta primer mix drove a second PCR of about 7 to 11 cycles. MiXCR was run by TCRdb on the 5' RACE reads, yielding one entry per CDR3 protein. Among around 2 million distinct CDR3 sequences, approximately 40% were seen once, and the ten largest hold under 25%. This clonotype has more than one count but fewer than ten. The receptor was isolated from a human donor in good health. The sample taken for sequencing was blood. This chain uses TRBV5-1 with TRBJ1-1; 7 bases align to TRBD1. CDR3 nucleotides: TGCGCCAGCAGCTTGGAGGGGGCAGACACTGAAGCTTTCTTT. It encodes CASSLEGADTEAFF.